One sample yielded the 5 T cell receptor beta chains listed below, sequenced in a study of blood T cell repertoires in COVID-19. Libraries were prepared by immunoSEQ multiplex PCR; TCRdb keeps only in-frame clonotypes and omits some of them. Here the sample spans 9,500 to 12,000 clones, 75% to 90% being singletons. Sample: peripheral blood. These receptors all stem from a man between 65 and 80 years old with active COVID-19.

The CDR3 sequence is CASNLSSGTPALGANVLTF. The CDR3 DNA reads as TGTGCCAGCAACCTTTCCTCCGGGACACCGGCCCTTGGGGCCAACGTCCTGACTTTC. The chain is built from TRBV21-1 and TRBJ2-6; the D call in the table, TRBD1, was not verified against the DNA. TRBV21-1 is tagged as a pseudogene. This CDR3 has 19 amino acids.

J is TRBJ2-4 and V is TRBV5-1; no clear D gene. Trimming removed 4 bases at V and 0 bases at J, with 8 bases between. This CDR3 region has 14 residues. Germline lookup yields CDR1 SGHRS and CDR2 YFSETQ. CDR3 residues: CASSREAAKNIQYF. CDR3 coding DNA: TGCGCCAGCAGCCGAGAGGCAGCCAAAAACATTCAGTACTTC.

Written as DNA, the CDR3 is TGTGCCAGCAGCTCCCTCCCGCCCCTTGAGGGCTACACCTTC. Translation gives CASSSLPPLEGYTF. V is TRBV7-2 and J is TRBJ1-2; D is unclear. CDR1 and CDR2 from the germline V gene are SGHTA and FQGNSA. This CDR3 spans 14 amino acids. With 4 bases removed from V and 8 bases from J, the gap between germline ends came to 17 bases.

The chain recombines TRBV5-5 with TRBJ2-7; 9 bases are shared with TRBD1. The CDR3 totals 14 residues. Germline V gene sequence: CDR1 SGHKS, CDR2 YYEKEE (reference sequence). V dropped 4 bases and J dropped 9; count of bases not matched to a gene: 11. The CDR3 sequence: CASSVAGTGYVQYF. CDR3 DNA sequence: TGTGCCAGCAGCGTGGCCGGGACAGGGTATGTGCAGTACTTC.

V usage is TRBV4-3 and J usage is TRBJ2-5; weak D call: TRBD2 (7 bases). The CDR3 spans 16 residues. CDR1 and CDR2 (germline): LGHNA, YSLEER. V was pared by 0 bases and J by 4 bases, with 15 bases between. CDR3 sequence reads: CASSQDFAGAGETQYF. The CDR3, as DNA: TGCGCCAGCAGCCAAGATTTCGCGGGGGCCGGAGAGACCCAGTACTTC.